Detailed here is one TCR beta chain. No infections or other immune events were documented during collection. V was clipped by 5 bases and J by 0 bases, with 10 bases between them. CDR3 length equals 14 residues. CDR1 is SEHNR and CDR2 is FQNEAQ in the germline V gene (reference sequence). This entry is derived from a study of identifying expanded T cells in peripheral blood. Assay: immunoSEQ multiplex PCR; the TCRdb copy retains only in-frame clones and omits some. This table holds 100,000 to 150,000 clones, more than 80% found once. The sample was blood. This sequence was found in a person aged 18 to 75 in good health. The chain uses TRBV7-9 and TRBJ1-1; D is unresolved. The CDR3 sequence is CASSAPPMNTEAFF. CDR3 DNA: TGTGCCAGCAGCGCGCCCCCGATGAACACTGAAGCTTTCTTT.